The 6 T cell receptor beta chains in this list originate from one sample, sequenced in a study of blood T cell repertoires in COVID-19. Method: immunoSEQ multiplex PCR; TCRdb's copy keeps in-frame clones and lacks some. The sample carries about 160,000 clones, 84% recorded once. Sequenced sample: peripheral blood. The receptors come from a man between 70 and 80 years old with acute or convalescent COVID-19.

About this clone itself: This may arise from a read error, as a much more abundant clone is one base away. Other DNA sequences of this sample code for an identical CDR3. This chain uses TRBV7-3 with TRBJ1-2; 8 positions match TRBD1. CDR1 and CDR2 (germline): SGHTA, FQGTGA. The V and J ends lost 5 bases and 4 bases, in that order; junction bases with no gene match: 3. This CDR3 is 13 amino acids long. The CDR3 sequence is CASSPGQGYGYTF. The CDR3 DNA reads TGTGCCAGCAGCCCCGGACAGGGCTATGGCTACACCTTC.

The gene calls are TRBV10-2 and TRBJ1-6; the D is unclear. The CDR3 is 14 amino acids. Trimming took 6 bases from V and 0 from J, leaving 6 bases between them. The germline CDR1 and CDR2 sequences are WSHSY and SAAADI. DNA for the CDR3: TGCGCCAGCAGACAGAGCTCCTATAATTCACCCCTCCACTTT. Its translation: CASRQSSYNSPLHF.

The sample holds a few counts of this clone. The chain has TRBV27 and TRBJ1-1; D may be TRBD1 (6 bases). Trimming pared 4 bases from V and 6 bases from J, leaving 12 bases between. The CDR3 has 13 residues. Germline V gene lookup returns CDR1 MNHEY and CDR2 SMNVEV (reference sequence). The CDR3 nucleotides read TGTGCCAGCAGTTCCTACAGGGTCGCTGAAGCTTTCTTT. Residues: CASSSYRVAEAFF.

The V and J genes are TRBV5-6 and TRBJ2-1; possible D gene TRBD1, 6 bases. Germline loops: CDR1 SGHDT, CDR2 YYEEEE. The CDR3 loop spans 18 amino acids. Trimming removed 0 bases at V and 2 bases at J, with 18 bases between. Here the CDR3 DNA reads TGTGCCAGCAGCTTGGGGGGGCCGGCTAGCAGTCCCTACAATGAGCAGTTCTTC. Amino acids: CASSLGGPASSPYNEQFF.

The V call is TRBV7-6, the J call TRBJ2-1, with TRBD2 matching over 10 bases. CDR1 is SGHVS and CDR2 is FNYEAQ in the germline V gene. CDR3 length: 15 residues. Losses at the gene ends were 1 base for V and 9 bases for J; bases not matched to a gene: 6. For the CDR3, the DNA is TGTGCCAGCAGCTTAGGTGGGACTAGCGTGGGTGAGCAGTTCTTC. Translation: CASSLGGTSVGEQFF.

For the CDR3, the DNA is TGTGCCAGAATGACGCCGGGACAGGCTCCTCGCTATGGCTACACCTTC. The encoded protein is CARMTPGQAPRYGYTF. The chain couples TRBV2 to TRBJ1-2, with 8 bases aligning to TRBD1. The trim removed 9 bases at V and 4 bases at J, leaving 16 bases unmatched. This CDR3 has 16 amino acids. Per the germline V gene, CDR1 is SNHLY and CDR2 is FYNNEI.